Detailed here is one TCR beta chain. What this receptor recognizes is not known. Base qualities were left out, and no much larger clone turns up one base away. The data were taken from a study of cytomegalovirus exposure and HLA in healthy donors (dated by TCRdb to about 2017). Regarding the research as a whole: An earlier analysis of several hundred of the donors reported more than 250 Gb of sequence data and roughly 110 million unique TCR beta sequences from around 200 million T cells. The genetic ancestry cluster associated with self-reported Caucasian donors included over 80% of the approximately 400 genotyped donors. The study used immunosequencing to profile the T cell repertoires of 666 subjects and linked those repertoires to cytomegalovirus serostatus. Genome-wide SNP genotypes for about three fifths of the 666 donors were used in a later genetic analysis, which treated that subset as a discovery cohort. Every discovery cohort repertoire had been produced on one sequencing platform. A later analysis re-examined previously published TCR beta repertoires from 500 to 700 donors and added high-resolution HLA genotyping to investigate patterns of TCR occurrence. An early release that covered some 630 HLA-typed donors contained approximately 300 gigabases of sequencing data and 65 million to 100 million unique TCR sequences. To decide whether each TCR beta V gene segment behaved as functional or pseudogenic, an earlier analysis of some 540 of the donors relied on high-throughput TCR beta sequencing. To predict cytomegalovirus infection status, the study combined high-throughput TCR immunosequencing, statistical association of individual TCRs with disease status, and machine learning. The study was designed to test whether signatures of past pathogen exposure could be identified by cataloging public T cell receptors. HLA typing included class I and class II loci at four-digit resolution. In addition to the first cohort of approximately 670 subjects, a separate validation cohort of approximately 110 different subjects was used. Among over 350 genotyped donors of the cohort, an average of roughly 240,000 unique TCR beta nucleotide sequences were sequenced per donor, roughly a sixth of them non-productive. Donor age, sex, ethnicity and CMV serostatus were compiled together with the repertoire data. Rather than drawing on any new phenotypic data, the later analysis identified candidate immune exposures from TCR beta sequences and the way those sequences occurred across donors. The number of typed donors differed by locus: about 620-630 for A, B, C, DRB1 and DQB1; 500 to 550 for DQA1; approximately 610 for DPA1; and around 470 for DPB1. A few DR-DQ haplotypes were treated as single units for association and clustering because of strong linkage in the cohort. General findings and caveats noted by the study authors: Only TCR beta chains were sequenced in this cohort, and the absence of alpha or paired-chain data limited detectable features. The study gave a list of 150 to 200 TCR beta chains associated with cytomegalovirus. Because counts were too low, approximately 18 rarely observed V segments, including chromosome 9 orphons, were excluded from the earlier analysis of 587 of the donors. Strong co-occurrence of HLA alleles, especially DR and DQ, made assigning TCR associations to individual alleles difficult. A group of highly shared sequence variants was considered likely to be a technical artifact of the sequencing pipeline. The only immune exposure information available for the cohort was CMV serostatus. Correlated functional status among segregating V segments might be attributable to linkage disequilibrium, but an unknown experimental factor could not be ruled out. According to a later analysis, parvovirus B19, influenza, CMV and Epstein-Barr virus appeared linked to several top co-occurrence clusters. Because the 87-base-pair reads could not distinguish some IMGT-functional V segments, including TRBV6-2 and TRBV6-3, those segments were excluded. A later analysis found that TCR association rates varied across HLA loci, with DRB1 alleles showing the most associated TCRs and HLA-C alleles the fewest. Sequencing depth was assumed to be roughly uniform across donors in the presence/absence analyses, though that assumption may not hold. A further reported finding was that TCR beta sequences accurately predicted the HLA-A and HLA-B alleles for most subjects in the first cohort. Compared with the approximately 670-donor mean, donors in an Asian-associated ancestry cluster had fewer N-insertions in productive TCRs, according to a later genetic analysis. Broadly in line with IMGT annotations, most TCR beta V segments showed up in productive rearrangements about 87% or about 30% of the time in an earlier analysis of several hundred of the donors. Three of the identified cytomegalovirus-associated TCR beta chains were confirmed in vitro to be specific for cytomegalovirus antigens. A later analysis associated 16,951 TCR beta sequences with specific HLA alleles at a false discovery rate of 0.05. In both the original and validation cohorts, the classifier was reported to diagnose cytomegalovirus status with high specificity and sensitivity. Most TCR sequences were observed very rarely across donors, whereas some public TCRs were present in many individuals. V-gene and J-gene trimming of TCR beta chains was associated with a missense DCLRE1C variant in a later genetic analysis, and the association was replicated in an independent cohort. Because HLA typing was missing for some donors at each locus, association tests included only the typed subset. In a later analysis, HLA-associated TCR beta chains were found to be more clonally expanded and to have lower generation probabilities than equally common non-associated chains. The authors suggested that the approach could potentially be extended to other disease states and immunological phenotypes. According to a later analysis, most CMV-associated TCR beta chains appeared to be HLA-restricted, and the HLA associations seemed to be driven largely by CMV exposure.

The cohort consisted of 650 to 700 healthy bone marrow donors. Cohort members were all nominally healthy when sampled, although unrecorded immune exposures were likely present. The donor was CMV seropositive and belonged to the group of 250 to 300 seropositive cohort members. A peripheral blood sample was provided by each donor, and peripheral blood mononuclear cells were used for TCR beta sequencing. The Qiagen DNeasy Blood Extraction Kit was used to extract genomic DNA from the blood cell samples. Trimming removed 4 bases from V and 3 bases from J; the gene matches leave 9 bases unexplained. From the cysteine through the phenylalanine, the CDR3 covers 16 amino acids. This entry keeps only the CDR3 DNA: 48 bases, framed from base 1. From a lookup of the germline V gene, CDR1 and CDR2 are MDHEN and SYDVKM. Library creation used the immunoSEQ multiplex PCR assay. A mixture of 60 forward primers for TCR Vbeta segments and 13 reverse primers for TCR Jbeta segments was used in the multiplex PCR. The CDR3 region of rearranged TCR beta genes was amplified from genomic DNA by a multiplex PCR assay. Amplified TCR beta libraries were sequenced as 87-base-pair reads on the Illumina HiSeq System. Processing in the source paper ran as follows. A later analysis counted around 72 million unique TCR beta chains across the 500 to 850 repertoires, and approximately 11 million of these chains were shared by at least two donors. To remove PCR and sequencing errors, raw reads were error-corrected and collapsed into unique sequences using a nearest-neighbor algorithm that merged closely related sequences. To assign V, D and J gene segments, CDR3 sequences were aligned to IMGT reference sequences. For a sequence to be retained, at least a six-nucleotide match to both a V gene segment and a J gene segment was required. A rearrangement was called productive if the CDR3 had no stop codons and remained in frame with V and J, and every other rearrangement was called non-productive. CDR3 was defined by IMGT convention, running from the second conserved V-encoded cysteine to the conserved J-encoded phenylalanine. Sequences without an unambiguous match to a single V gene segment were excluded from the earlier analysis of 450 to 650 of the donors. In an earlier analysis of several hundred of the donors, V segments were called functional above 56.7% productive rearrangements and were called segregating when the between-donor standard deviation exceeded 5%. A statistical classification framework was developed to diagnose cytomegalovirus status using the catalog of TCR beta chain sequences. In a later analysis, TCR nucleotide sequences were compared against IMGT/GENE-DB human TR gene sequences so that V and J genes could be assigned. Using the TCRdist pipeline, a later analysis assigned CDR3 sequences along with most-parsimonious VDJ recombination scenarios. In a later analysis, each TCR beta chain was defined by its CDR3 amino acid sequence together with its V-gene family, and reads lacking a unique V-gene family were excluded. A later analysis removed several hundred highly shared, low-generation-probability nucleotide sequences to deal with suspected cross-contamination and a sequencing artifact. A later analysis calculated a clonal expansion index for each public chain from normalized within-repertoire ranks of inferred template counts. In a later analysis, generation probabilities were computed with a VDJ recombination model fitted to out-of-frame rearrangements, and the resulting probabilities were checked against IGoR. In a later analysis, hypergeometric tests were used to score TCR-TCR, TCR-HLA and TCR-CMV co-occurrence, with a repertoire-size bias correction applied to TCR pairs. A later analysis estimated false discovery rates by permuting HLA or CMV assignments 20 times. In a later analysis, co-occurring TCRs were grouped using DBSCAN, and TCRdist sequence similarity was added for clustering within HLA-allele-positive subsets. Repertoires with fewer than 30,000 or more than 120,000 public chains were left out of co-occurrence clustering, as were four to six repertoires with anomalous nucleotide sharing. This immuneACCESS table, as held by TCRdb, lists in-frame sequences with V and J called but not all clones. Of the missing ones, under half trace to an unresolved V gene in checked studies; the others have no known cause. That table furnishes V, J and clone size, whereas the DNA furnished D and trimming. The sample records around 180,000 clones, approximately 80% of which are singletons. Of the sample, roughly 2% falls within the top ten clones.

The clonotype originates from a woman under 30 in good health and CMV-seropositive. The sequencing sample was made of PBMCs. This chain joins TRBV28 to TRBJ2-3; 8 junctional bases match TRBD1. The CDR3 in this case is CASSSDRGGDTDTQYF. The sequenced DNA: TGTGCCAGCAGTTCAGACAGGGGCGGTGATACAGATACGCAGTATTTT. The full variable domain, completed from the reference TRBV28 and TRBJ2-3 proteins outside the CDR3, reads DVKVTQSSRYLVKRTGEKVFLECVQDMDHENMFWYRQDPGLGLRLIYFSYDVKMKEKGDIPEGYSVSREKKERFSLILESASTNQTSMYLCASSSDRGGDTDTQYFGPGTRLTVL.